The 28 T cell receptor beta chains given below trace back to one sample, sequenced in a study of blood T cells in healthy people across ages (dated by TCRdb to about 2015). The method behind the library was 5' RACE. The sample was run on an Illumina HiSeq 2500. A second PCR of about 6 to 12 cycles was run with a J-beta primer mix and a sample-barcoded 5' primer. In-frame beta chains were kept once TCRdb had trimmed the public reads at Q25 with fastp and called clones with MiXCR. Here each entry gathers all rows of one CDR3 protein and keeps the most common genes and DNA. The sample table holds about 1.8 million distinct CDR3 sequences, of which roughly 49% were seen once. The ten largest clones represent 2.1% of the sample. The sample taken for sequencing was blood. Receptors originate from a woman in her 40s in good health.

The chain is built from TRBV29-1 and TRBJ1-2; D gene uncertain. V was pared by 6 bases and J by 4 bases, with 15 bases between. Germline lookup yields CDR1 SQVTM and CDR2 ANQGSEA. The CDR3 contains 13 residues. The CDR3 protein is CSVDYGGLYGYTF. In DNA, the CDR3 is TGCAGCGTGGACTATGGAGGGCTCTATGGCTACACCTTC.

The rearrangement links TRBV7-2 to TRBJ1-1; 7 bases are shared with TRBD1. The CDR3 consists of 16 residues. J lost 3 bases, V lost 4 bases, and 11 bases had no gene match. Germline V gives CDR1 SGHTA, CDR2 FQGNSA. The CDR3 coding sequence is TGTGCCAGCAGCTCACCCCGACAGGGTCGGTACACTGAAGCTTTCTTT. Protein product: CASSSPRQGRYTEAFF.

The J gene is TRBJ2-7, the V gene TRBV6-5; 7 bases match TRBD1. Trimming removed 3 bases from V and 6 bases from J; junction bases left unmatched: 8. Per the germline V gene, CDR1 is MNHEY and CDR2 is SVGAGI. The CDR3 totals 14 residues. The CDR3 loop is CASSYSEGASEQYF. The CDR3 nucleotides are TGTGCCAGCAGTTATAGTGAGGGGGCTAGCGAGCAGTACTTC.

This chain connects TRBV9 to TRBJ2-7, with D maybe TRBD1 (6 bases). Germline CDR1 reads SGDLS; CDR2 reads YYNGEE. The CDR3 extends over 16 amino acids. Trimming took 0 bases from V and 4 from J, leaving 17 bases between them. The CDR3 DNA sequence: TGTGCCAGCAGCGTAGCTACGGGGCAGGGGTTATACGAGCAGTACTTC. It yields the protein CASSVATGQGLYEQYF.

This chain uses TRBV27 with TRBJ2-1, with TRBD2 matching 14 bases. Germline CDR1 MNHEY, CDR2 SMNVEV (reference sequence). The CDR3 covers 17 residues. The junction had 12 bases not matched to a gene; V was cut back by 5 bases and J by 9 bases. The CDR3 is CASSRRLAGGRGGEQFF. DNA for the CDR3: TGTGCCAGCAGTCGCCGACTAGCGGGGGGGCGCGGTGGTGAGCAGTTCTTC.

The chain has TRBV7-9 and TRBJ1-5, with D perhaps matching TRBD1 (6 bases). Trimming cost V 5 bases and J 6 bases, with 17 bases left between them. In germline, CDR1 is SEHNR, CDR2 FQNEAQ (reference sequence). The CDR3 has 15 residues. Here the CDR3 DNA reads TGTGCCAGCAGCGCCCCCGGGACAAAAGTTCAGCCCCAGCATTTT. This sequence encodes CASSAPGTKVQPQHF.

The V call is TRBV9, the J call TRBJ2-5; D possibly corresponds to TRBD1 (7 bases). The CDR3 is 16 amino acids. CDR1 SGDLS and CDR2 YYNGEE come from the germline V gene. V was trimmed by 4 bases and J by 5 bases, leaving 21 bases between them. CDR3 sequence: CASSPSPSAGGETQYF. DNA of the CDR3: TGTGCCAGCAGCCCAAGCCCCTCGGCAGGGGGGGAGACCCAGTACTTC.

The chain is built from TRBV9 and TRBJ2-6; D is undetermined. The CDR3 length is 14 residues. Germline V gene lookup returns CDR1 SGDLS and CDR2 YYNGEE. V gave up 3 bases and J gave up 6 bases, with 10 bases separating them. For the CDR3, the DNA is TGTGCCAGCAGCGCCCTGGGCTTGGCCAACGTCCTGACTTTC. It encodes CASSALGLANVLTF.

This chain connects TRBV18 to TRBJ2-1; perhaps TRBD2 as D (7 bases). Germline V CDR1 and CDR2: KGHSH, LQKENI. Between the trimmed V and J ends, which lost 2 bases and 13 bases, there was a span of 18 bases. There are 14 residues in the CDR3. This chain's CDR3 is CASSPTGGRTLQFF. CDR3 in DNA: TGTGCCAGCTCACCAACCGGGGGGCGAACTTTACAGTTCTTC. Complete variable domain (other parts from reference TRBV18 and TRBJ2-1): NAGVMQNPRHLVRRRGQEARLRCSPMKGHSHVYWYRQLPEEGLKFMVYLQKENIIDESGMPKERFSAEFPKEGPSILRIQQVVRGDSAAYFCASSPTGGRTLQFFGPGTRLTVL.

The chain is built from TRBV7-6 and TRBJ2-3; the D gene is possibly TRBD2 (6 bases). Between the trimmed V and J ends, which lost 5 bases and 0 bases, there was a span of 15 bases. CDR1 and CDR2 (germline): SGHVS, FNYEAQ. The CDR3 contains 16 residues. The CDR3 DNA follows: TGTGCCAGCAGCCAGACCACCGGGACTAGCACAGATACGCAGTATTTT. This codes for CASSQTTGTSTDTQYF.

This rearrangement joins TRBV20-1 to TRBJ2-1; TRBD2 matches 10 bases. The CDR3 runs to 15 residues. Germline CDR1 reads DFQATT; CDR2 reads SNEGSKA (reference sequence). V shed 6 bases and J 6 bases; nucleotides not matched to a gene: 11. The CDR3 is CSAPRTSGKGNEQFF. In nucleotides, the CDR3 is TGCAGTGCCCCTCGGACTAGCGGCAAAGGCAATGAGCAGTTCTTC.

This clonotype was detected only a few times. The chain has TRBV6-2 or TRBV6-3 and TRBJ2-7; D ambiguous. Germline V gene lookup returns CDR1 MNHEY and CDR2 SVGEGT. Trimming left V 6 bases short and J 3 bases short, with 12 bases between. This CDR3 has 13 residues. In DNA, the CDR3 is TGTGCCAGCAGCCTCCAGAGGCACTACGAGCAGTACTTC. This translates into CASSLQRHYEQYF.

The chain carries TRBV3-1 and TRBJ2-4; possible D gene TRBD1, 6 bases. The CDR3 spans 17 residues. Germline values: CDR1 LGHDT, CDR2 YNNKEL (reference sequence). V was cut by 8 bases and J by 2 bases, with 22 bases left in between. The CDR3 DNA follows: TGTGCCAGCGGCCGAAAAGGCTGGCAGGGGACCAAAAACATTCAGTACTTC. Its protein product is CASGRKGWQGTKNIQYF.

CDR3: CASSRPGSYNEQFF. The CDR3, as DNA: TGTGCCAGCAGCCGGCCTGGCTCCTACAATGAGCAGTTCTTC. The chain recombines TRBV4-2 with TRBJ2-1, with no clear D. Trimming took 4 bases from V and 0 from J, leaving 7 bases between them. This CDR3 spans 14 amino acids. From germline, CDR1 is LGHNA and CDR2 YNFKEQ.

This clonotype was picked up a small number of times. V is TRBV12-3 or TRBV12-4 and J is TRBJ2-5; D perhaps matches TRBD1 (6 bases). CDR3 length: 15 amino acids. The ends were cut back, 5 bases at V and 2 bases at J, with 15 bases in the middle. The CDR3 here is CASSIDRNTQETQYF. The CDR3, as DNA: TGTGCCAGCAGTATTGACAGGAACACTCAAGAGACCCAGTACTTC.

This clonotype was seen a few times. The V and J genes are TRBV20-1 and TRBJ2-7; no clear D. This CDR3 has 15 residues. Germline CDR1 DFQATT, CDR2 SNEGSKA (reference sequence). Trimming stripped 7 bases from V and 2 bases from J, with 21 bases between. CDR3 region: CSGGSDHPPPYEQYF. The CDR3, as DNA: TGCAGTGGGGGTTCAGACCATCCTCCGCCCTACGAGCAGTACTTC.

The chain couples TRBV5-1 to TRBJ2-5; 11 positions agree with TRBD2. CDR3 length equals 15 residues. V was clipped by 6 bases and J by 1 base; unmatched bases: 5. The germline V gene encodes CDR1 SGHRS and CDR2 YFSETQ. The DNA for the CDR3 is TGCGCCAGCACAACTAGCGGGGGATCCCAAGAGACCCAGTACTTC. It translates to CASTTSGGSQETQYF.

The J gene is TRBJ2-5, the V gene TRBV11-2, with TRBD2 matching 8 bases. Germline trimming cut 5 bases from V and 3 bases from J; bases unmatched to any gene: 5. The CDR3 consists of 14 residues. Per germline, CDR1 SGHAT and CDR2 FQNNGV. This CDR3 reads CASSPFSGEETQYF. In DNA form, the CDR3 reads TGTGCCAGCAGCCCCTTTAGCGGGGAAGAGACCCAGTACTTC.

This clonotype was seen a few times. V and J are TRBV5-1 and TRBJ2-5; D is unclear. The J call could be wrong; TRBJ2-7 is a better fit for the DNA end. Germline CDR1 and CDR2: SGHRS and YFSETQ. The CDR3 is 13 residues long. The CDR3 loop is CARSPWGSLEQYF. The CDR3 DNA reads as TGCGCCAGGTCCCCTTGGGGATCCCTCGAGCAGTACTTC.

This chain joins TRBV4-1 and TRBJ2-3; D unresolved. V lost 0 bases and J lost 3, with 7 bases in between. The CDR3 totals 14 residues. Germline-derived CDR1 and CDR2 are MGHRA and YSYEKL. CDR3 region: CASSQERVTDTQYF. The CDR3 DNA reads TGCGCCAGCAGCCAAGAACGGGTTACAGATACGCAGTATTTT.

The genes are TRBV4-3 and TRBJ2-2; the match to TRBD1 covers 7 bases. Germline V gene data show CDR1 as LGHNA and CDR2 as YSLEER. J gave up 5 bases and V 6 bases, and 9 bases lay outside the gene matches. This CDR3 contains 15 residues. The CDR3 loop is CASSPYRQGTGELFF. Here the CDR3 DNA reads TGCGCCAGCAGTCCCTACCGACAGGGTACCGGGGAGCTGTTTTTT.

This chain links TRBV7-4 with TRBJ2-3; 12 bases fit TRBD1. CDR3 length: 16 amino acids. V gave up 6 bases and J gave up 5 bases; unmatched junction bases: 9. Germline V CDR1 and CDR2: SGHVT, SQSDAQ. The CDR3 DNA follows: TGTGCCAGCAGTTGTGCGGGACAGGGGGCAGGAGATACGCAGTATTTT. This gives the protein CASSCAGQGAGDTQYF.

In this sample, this clonotype turned up a few times. This chain links TRBV9 with TRBJ2-5; D uncertain. Trimming left V 4 bases short and J 3 bases short, with 10 bases between. CDR3 length: 13 residues. The germline gives CDR1 SGDLS, CDR2 YYNGEE. The CDR3 spells CASSPHQEETQYF. The CDR3 nucleotides are TGTGCCAGCAGCCCCCACCAAGAAGAGACCCAGTACTTC.

The DNA of the CDR3 is TGCAGTGCCCTTTTGCGGGGGGGGTGGAATGAGCAGTACTTC. Translated, it gives CSALLRGGWNEQYF. V is TRBV20-1 and J is TRBJ2-5, with 9 bases lining up with TRBD2. CDR1 is DFQATT and CDR2 is SNEGSKA in the germline V gene (reference sequence). The V segment lost 6 bases and the J segment 11 bases; nucleotides outside the gene matches: 16. CDR3 length: 14 residues.

The J gene is TRBJ1-1, the V gene TRBV4-1; D uncertain. The germline V gene has CDR1 MGHRA and CDR2 YSYEKL. Trimming left V 4 bases short and J 3 bases short, with 18 bases between. This CDR3 contains 16 residues. Here the CDR3 reads CASSLRAAGRDTEAFF. The CDR3 DNA reads as TGCGCCAGCAGCCTAAGGGCGGCGGGCCGTGACACTGAAGCTTTCTTT.

The V call is TRBV7-9, the J call TRBJ1-1; D not resolved. The germline V gene has CDR1 SEHNR and CDR2 FQNEAQ (reference sequence). The CDR3 is made up of 15 amino acids. V lost 1 base and J 0 bases, leaving 9 bases between the germline ends. The CDR3 spells CASSLVRPLNTEAFF. The CDR3 DNA is TGTGCCAGCAGCTTAGTCAGACCCCTGAACACTGAAGCTTTCTTT.

The V gene is TRBV20-1, the J gene TRBJ2-6; D possibly corresponds to TRBD1 (7 bases). CDR1 and CDR2 (germline): DFQATT, SNEGSKA (reference sequence). The V and J ends lost 4 bases and 0 bases respectively, with 13 bases between them. The CDR3 length is 16 residues. CDR3 in amino acids: CSAIAGQRSGANVLTF. The CDR3 DNA is TGCAGTGCTATCGCGGGACAGCGCTCTGGGGCCAACGTCCTGACTTTC.

The rearrangement links TRBV14 to TRBJ2-6; 14 bases agree with TRBD2. CDR1 and CDR2 from the germline V gene are SGHDN and FVKESK. The length of the CDR3 is 19 residues. V was pared by 4 bases and J by 0 bases, with 5 bases of the junction left unmatched. DNA for the CDR3: TGTGCCAGCAGCCCCGGACTAGCGGGGGGTAACTCTGGGGCCAACGTCCTGACTTTC. This sequence encodes CASSPGLAGGNSGANVLTF. The full variable domain, in which reference TRBV14 and TRBJ2-6 provide the parts outside the CDR3, is EAGVTQFPSHSVIEKGQTVTLRCDPISGHDNLYWYRRVMGKEIKFLLHFVKESKQDESGMPNNRFLAERTGGTYSTLKVQPAELEDSGVYFCASSPGLAGGNSGANVLTFGAGSRLTVL.